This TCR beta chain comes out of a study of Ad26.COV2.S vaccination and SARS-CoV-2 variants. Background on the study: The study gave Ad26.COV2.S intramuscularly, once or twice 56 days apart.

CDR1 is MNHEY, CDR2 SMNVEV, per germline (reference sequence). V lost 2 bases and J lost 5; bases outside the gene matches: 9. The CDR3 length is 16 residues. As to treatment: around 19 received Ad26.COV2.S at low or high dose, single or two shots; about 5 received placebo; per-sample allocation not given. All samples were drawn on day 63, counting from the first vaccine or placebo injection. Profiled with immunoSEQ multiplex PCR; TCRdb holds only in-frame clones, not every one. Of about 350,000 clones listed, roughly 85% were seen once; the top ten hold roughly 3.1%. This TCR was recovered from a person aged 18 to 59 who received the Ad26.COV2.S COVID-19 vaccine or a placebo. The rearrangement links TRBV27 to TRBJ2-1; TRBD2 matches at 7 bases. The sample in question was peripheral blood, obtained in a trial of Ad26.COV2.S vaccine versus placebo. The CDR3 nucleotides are TGTGCCAGCAGTTTAGTGTCTAGCGGATACAACAATGAGCAGTTCTTC. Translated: CASSLVSSGYNNEQFF.